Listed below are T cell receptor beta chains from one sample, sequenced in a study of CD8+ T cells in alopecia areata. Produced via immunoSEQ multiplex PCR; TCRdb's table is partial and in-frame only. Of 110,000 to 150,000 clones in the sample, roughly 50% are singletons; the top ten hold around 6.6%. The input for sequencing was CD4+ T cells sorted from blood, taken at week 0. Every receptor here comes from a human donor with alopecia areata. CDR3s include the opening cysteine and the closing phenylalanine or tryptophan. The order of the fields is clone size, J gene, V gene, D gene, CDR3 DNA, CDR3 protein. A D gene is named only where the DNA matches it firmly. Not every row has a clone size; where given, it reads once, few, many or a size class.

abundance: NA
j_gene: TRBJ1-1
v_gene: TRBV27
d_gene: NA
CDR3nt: TGTGCCAGTACGACGGGGGGCTCACGGATTCCTTTCTTT
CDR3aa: CASTTGGSRIPFF

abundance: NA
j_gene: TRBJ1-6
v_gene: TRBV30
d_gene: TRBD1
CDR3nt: TGTGCCTGGACTAGAACAGGGGGTGTATTCGGCTCCTATAATTCACCCCTCCACTTT
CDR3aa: CAWTRTGGVFGSYNSPLHF

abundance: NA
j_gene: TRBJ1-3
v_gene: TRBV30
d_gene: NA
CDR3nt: TGTGCCTGGAGGTCCTCCGGAGGAAACACCATATATTTT
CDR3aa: CAWRSSGGNTIYF

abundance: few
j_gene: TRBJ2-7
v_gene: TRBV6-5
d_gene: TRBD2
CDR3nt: TGTGCCAGCAGTAGCGGGGGGAGCTCCTACGAGCAGTACTTC
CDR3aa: CASSSGGSSYEQYF

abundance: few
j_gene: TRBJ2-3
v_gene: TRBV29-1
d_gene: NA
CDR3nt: TGCAGCGTCAGGAGGGCAGATACGCAGTATTTT
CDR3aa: CSVRRADTQYF

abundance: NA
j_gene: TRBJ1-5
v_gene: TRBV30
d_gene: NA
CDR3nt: TGTGCCTGGACGAAGGGAATGGGGCCCCAGCATTTT
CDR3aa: CAWTKGMGPQHF

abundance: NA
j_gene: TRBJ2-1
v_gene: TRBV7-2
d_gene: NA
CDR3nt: TGTGCCAGCAGCTCTGAGTCGTACAATGAGCAGTTCTTC
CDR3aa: CASSSESYNEQFF

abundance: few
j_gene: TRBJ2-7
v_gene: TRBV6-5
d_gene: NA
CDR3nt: TGTGCCAGCAGTCCCTTCTCGTTCGCGCAGCAGTACTTC
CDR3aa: CASSPFSFAQQYF

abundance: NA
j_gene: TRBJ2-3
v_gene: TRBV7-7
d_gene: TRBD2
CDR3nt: TGTGCTAGCAGCTTAGGCGGGGGGACGACAGATACGCAGTATTTT
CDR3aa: CASSLGGGTTDTQYF

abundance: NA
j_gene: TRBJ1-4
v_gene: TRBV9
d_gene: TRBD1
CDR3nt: TGTGCCAGCAGCGTCCGACAGGGGCTCAATGAAAAACTGTTTTTT
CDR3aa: CASSVRQGLNEKLFF

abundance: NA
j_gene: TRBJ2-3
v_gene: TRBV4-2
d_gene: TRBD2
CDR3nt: TGTGCCAGCAGCCTGACCGCTAGCGGAAGCACAGATACGCAGTATTTT
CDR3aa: CASSLTASGSTDTQYF

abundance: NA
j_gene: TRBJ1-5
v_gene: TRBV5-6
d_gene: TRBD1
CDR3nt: TGTGCCAGCAGCCCGCAGGGGGATGGGAATCAGCCCCAGCATTTT
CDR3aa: CASSPQGDGNQPQHF

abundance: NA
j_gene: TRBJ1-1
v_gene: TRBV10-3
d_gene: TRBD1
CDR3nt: TGTGCCATCACCGACGGACAGGGTGAAGCTTTCTTT
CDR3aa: CAITDGQGEAFF

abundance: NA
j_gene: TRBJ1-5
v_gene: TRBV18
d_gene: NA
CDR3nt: TGTGCCAGCTCACCGGACGGTTATAGGCCCCAGCATTTT
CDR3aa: CASSPDGYRPQHF

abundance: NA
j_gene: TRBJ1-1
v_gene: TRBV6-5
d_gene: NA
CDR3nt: TGTGCCAGCAGTACGCCAGGGAAGACTGAAGCTTTCTTT
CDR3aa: CASSTPGKTEAFF

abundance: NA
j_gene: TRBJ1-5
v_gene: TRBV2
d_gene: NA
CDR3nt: TGTGCCAGCAGTCGCAGCTATAGCAATCAGCCCCAGCATTTT
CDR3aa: CASSRSYSNQPQHF

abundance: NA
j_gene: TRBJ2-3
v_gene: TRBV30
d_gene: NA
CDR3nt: TGTGCCTGGAGCACAGATACGCAGTATTTT
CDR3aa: CAWSTDTQYF

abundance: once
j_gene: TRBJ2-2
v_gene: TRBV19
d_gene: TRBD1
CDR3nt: TGTGCCACCACGAGACAGGGGAACACCGGGGAGCTGTTTTTT
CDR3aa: CATTRQGNTGELFF

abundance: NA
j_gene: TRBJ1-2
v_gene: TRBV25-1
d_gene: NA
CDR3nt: TGTGCCAGCAGTGAGGCCTCTAAGTATGGCTACACCTTC
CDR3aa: CASSEASKYGYTF

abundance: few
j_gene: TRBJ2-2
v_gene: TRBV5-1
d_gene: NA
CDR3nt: TGCGCCAGCAGCTTGGTACCACAGACGAACACCGGGGAGCTGTTTTTT
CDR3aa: CASSLVPQTNTGELFF

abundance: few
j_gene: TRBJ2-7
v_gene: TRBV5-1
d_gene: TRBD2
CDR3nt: TGCGCCAGCAGCTTGGGAGGGACTAGCAGCCACTACGAGCAGTACTTC
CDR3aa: CASSLGGTSSHYEQYF

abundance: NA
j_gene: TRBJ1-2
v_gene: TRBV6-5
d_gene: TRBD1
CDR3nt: TGTGCCAGCGGACAGGGGGCTAACTATGGCTACACCTTC
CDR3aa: CASGQGANYGYTF

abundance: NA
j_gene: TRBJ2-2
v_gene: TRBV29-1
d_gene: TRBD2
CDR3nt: TGCAGCGTTGGGCTAGCGGGGGCCGGGGAGCTGTTTTTT
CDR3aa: CSVGLAGAGELFF

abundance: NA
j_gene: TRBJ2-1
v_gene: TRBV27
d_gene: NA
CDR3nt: TGTGCCAGCAGTCCGACAGCAACCTCCTACAATGAGCAGTTCTTC
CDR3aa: CASSPTATSYNEQFF

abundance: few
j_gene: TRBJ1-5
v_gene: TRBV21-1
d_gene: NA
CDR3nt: TGTGCCAGCAGTAGCAATCAGCCCCAGCATTTT
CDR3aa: CASSSNQPQHF

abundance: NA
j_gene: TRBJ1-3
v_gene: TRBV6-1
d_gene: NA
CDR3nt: TGTGCCAGCAGTGCGGCCGGACTCATCGGGAACACCATATATTTT
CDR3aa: CASSAAGLIGNTIYF

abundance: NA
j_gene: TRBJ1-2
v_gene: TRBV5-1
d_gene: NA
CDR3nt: TGCGCCAGCAGTGAACAATTGACTAACTATGGCTACACCTTC
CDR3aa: CASSEQLTNYGYTF

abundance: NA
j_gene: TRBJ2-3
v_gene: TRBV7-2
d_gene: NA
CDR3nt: TGTGCCAGCAGCTTACGCAAAGGCGGTAGCACAGATACGCAGTATTTT
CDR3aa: CASSLRKGGSTDTQYF

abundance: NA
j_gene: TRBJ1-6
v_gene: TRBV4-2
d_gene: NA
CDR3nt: TGTGCCAGCAGCCAGGAAAGGTCACCCCTCCACTTT
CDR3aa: CASSQERSPLHF

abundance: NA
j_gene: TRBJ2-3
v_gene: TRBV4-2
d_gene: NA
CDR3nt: TGTGCCAGCAGTCTCCAGAGCACAGATACGCAGTATTTT
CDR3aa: CASSLQSTDTQYF

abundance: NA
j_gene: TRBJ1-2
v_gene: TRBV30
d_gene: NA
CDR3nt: NA
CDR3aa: CAWGSGARTF

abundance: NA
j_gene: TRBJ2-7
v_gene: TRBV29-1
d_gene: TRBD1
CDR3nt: TGCAGCGTTTCAGCAACCCCGGGACAGGGGGCTTACGAGCAGTACTTC
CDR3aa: CSVSATPGQGAYEQYF

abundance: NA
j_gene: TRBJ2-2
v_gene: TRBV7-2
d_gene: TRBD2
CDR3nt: TGTGCCAGCAGCCGCGGGGCTAGCGGGGGATCCGGGGAGCTGTTTTTT
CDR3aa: CASSRGASGGSGELFF

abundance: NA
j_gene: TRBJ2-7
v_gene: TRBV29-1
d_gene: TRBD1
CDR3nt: TGCAGCGTTATCGGACAGGACTACGAGCAGTACTTC
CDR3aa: CSVIGQDYEQYF

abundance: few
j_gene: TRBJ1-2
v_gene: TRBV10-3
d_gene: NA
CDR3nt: TGTGCCATCAGCGATCCCGGGACGGCGTATGGCTACACCTTC
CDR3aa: CAISDPGTAYGYTF

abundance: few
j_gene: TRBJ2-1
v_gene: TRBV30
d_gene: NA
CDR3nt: TGTGCCTGGAGTGTATCGGCATTATACAATGAGCAGTTCTTC
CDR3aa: CAWSVSALYNEQFF

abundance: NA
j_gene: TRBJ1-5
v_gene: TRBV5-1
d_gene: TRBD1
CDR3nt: TGCGCCAGCAGGTCCGGGACAGGGTACAATCAGCCCCAGCATTTT
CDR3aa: CASRSGTGYNQPQHF

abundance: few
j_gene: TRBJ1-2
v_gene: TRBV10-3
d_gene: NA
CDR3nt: TGTGCCATCAGTGATGGCAGGACAAGAGGCTACACCTTC
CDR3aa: CAISDGRTRGYTF

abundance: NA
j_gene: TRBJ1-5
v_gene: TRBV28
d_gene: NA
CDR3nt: TGTGCCAGCAGTTTAGAGTTTGGACCGCTCAATCAGCCCCAGCATTTT
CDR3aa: CASSLEFGPLNQPQHF

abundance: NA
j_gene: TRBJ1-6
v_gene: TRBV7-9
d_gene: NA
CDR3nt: TGTGCCAGCAGCTTTAGTAGGGGCCCAGGAGCTAATTCACCCCTCCACTTT
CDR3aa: CASSFSRGPGANSPLHF

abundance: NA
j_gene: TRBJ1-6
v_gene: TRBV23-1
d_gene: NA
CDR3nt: TGCGCCAGCAGTCAATCTCCCCGTTTCGGATGTTCACCCCTCCACTTT
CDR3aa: CASSQSPRFGCSPLHF

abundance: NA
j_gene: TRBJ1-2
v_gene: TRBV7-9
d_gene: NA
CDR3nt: TGTGCCAGCAGCTCCACGGTGAACTATGGCTACACCTTC
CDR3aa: CASSSTVNYGYTF